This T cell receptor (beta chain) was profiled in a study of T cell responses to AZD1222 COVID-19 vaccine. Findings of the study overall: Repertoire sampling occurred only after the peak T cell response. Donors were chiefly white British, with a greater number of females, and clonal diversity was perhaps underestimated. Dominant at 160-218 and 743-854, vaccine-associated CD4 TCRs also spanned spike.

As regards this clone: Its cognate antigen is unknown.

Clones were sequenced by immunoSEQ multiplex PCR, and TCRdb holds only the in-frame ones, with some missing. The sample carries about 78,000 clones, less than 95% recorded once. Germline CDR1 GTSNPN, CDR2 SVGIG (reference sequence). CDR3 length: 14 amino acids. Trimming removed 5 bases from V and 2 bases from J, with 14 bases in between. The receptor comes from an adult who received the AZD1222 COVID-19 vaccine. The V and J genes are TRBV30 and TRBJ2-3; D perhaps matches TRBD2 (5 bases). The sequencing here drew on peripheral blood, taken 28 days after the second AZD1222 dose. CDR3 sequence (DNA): TGTGCCTGGGGAGCGGATACTTACACAGATACGCAGTATTTT. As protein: CAWGADTYTDTQYF. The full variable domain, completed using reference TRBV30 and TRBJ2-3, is SQTIHQWPATLVQPVGSPLSLECTVEGTSNPNLYWYRQAAGRGLQLLFYSVGIGQISSEVPQNLSASRPQDRQFILSSKKLLLSDSGFYLCAWGADTYTDTQYFGPGTRLTVL.